This T cell receptor (beta chain) was observed in a study of CDR3 diversity in severe acne. This clonotype showed up many times. V was clipped by 0 bases and J by 3 bases, with 11 bases between them. CDR1 is MGHRA, CDR2 YSYEKL, per germline. CDR3 length: 16 amino acids. TCRdb used MiXCR to reprocess the PCR reads, holding one entry per CDR3 protein. The profile shows about 85,000 distinct CDR3 sequences, about 50% of them singletons. V usage is TRBV4-1 and J usage is TRBJ2-2, with unresolved D. Specimen: blood. The sequence was collected from a male donor in good health, serving as a control. The DNA of the CDR3 is TGCGCCAGCAGCCAAGAGGATCGGCTACACACCGGGGAGCTGTTTTTT. This translates into CASSQEDRLHTGELFF.